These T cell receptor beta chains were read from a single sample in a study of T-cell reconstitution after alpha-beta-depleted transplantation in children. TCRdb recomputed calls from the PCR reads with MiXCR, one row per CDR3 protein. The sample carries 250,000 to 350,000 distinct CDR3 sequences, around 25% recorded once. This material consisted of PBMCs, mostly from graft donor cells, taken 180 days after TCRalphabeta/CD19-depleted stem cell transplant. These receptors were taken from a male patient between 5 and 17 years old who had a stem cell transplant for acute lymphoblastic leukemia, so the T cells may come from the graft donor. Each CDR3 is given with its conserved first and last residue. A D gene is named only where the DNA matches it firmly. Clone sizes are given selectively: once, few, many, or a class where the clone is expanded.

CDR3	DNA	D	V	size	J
CASSLTTGQSGTQYF	TGCGCCAGCAGCTTAACCACGGGACAGTCGGGTACGCAGTATTTT	TRBD1	TRBV5-1	-	TRBJ2-3
CATSSPMRPPYEQYF	TGTGCCACCAGCAGCCCGATGCGGCCCCCTTACGAGCAGTACTTC	-	TRBV15	-	TRBJ2-7
CVWSVLTGELFF	TGTGTCTGGAGTGTCCTCACCGGGGAGCTGTTTTTT	-	TRBV30	-	TRBJ2-2
CASSQDGGWLAPNQETQYF	TGTGCCAGCAGCCAAGACGGGGGGTGGCTAGCGCCAAACCAAGAGACCCAGTACTTC	TRBD2	TRBV3-1	few	TRBJ2-5
CASSWDRAGELFF	TGTGCCAGCAGCTGGGACAGGGCCGGGGAGCTGTTTTTT	TRBD1	TRBV7-6	-	TRBJ2-2
CASSLGGVGGALLNNEQFF	TGCGCCAGCAGCTTAGGGGGGGTAGGAGGGGCACTGCTGAACAATGAGCAGTTCTTC	-	TRBV5-1	few	TRBJ2-1
CASSLEPGTGRNEQFF	TGTGCCAGCAGCTTAGAACCCGGGACAGGGCGGAATGAGCAGTTCTTC	TRBD1	TRBV7-9	few	TRBJ2-1
CSVIPLAESTYEQYF	TGCAGTGTCATCCCCTTAGCGGAGTCGACCTACGAGCAGTACTTC	-	TRBV20-1	-	TRBJ2-7
CASGKGGRGYGYTF	TGCGCCAGCGGGAAAGGGGGCCGAGGCTATGGCTACACCTTC	TRBD1	TRBV5-1	few	TRBJ1-2
CASSLQAGGPGELFF	TGTGCCAGCAGTTTACAAGCGGGAGGCCCCGGGGAGCTGTTTTTT	TRBD2	TRBV12-3/TRBV12-4	-	TRBJ2-2
CASSLAQGMNTEAFF	TGTGCCAGCAGCTTAGCCCAGGGCATGAACACTGAAGCTTTCTTT	-	TRBV7-9	few	TRBJ1-1
CSASPSGSADTQYF	TGCAGTGCTAGTCCCAGCGGGAGTGCAGATACGCAGTATTTT	TRBD2	TRBV20-1	-	TRBJ2-3
CASSLARGGTGFQYF	TGTGCCAGCAGCTTAGCGCGGGGAGGGACAGGGTTCCAGTACTTC	TRBD1	TRBV7-2	few	TRBJ2-7
CASSLGLAMSTDTQYF	TGTGCCAGCAGCTTAGGACTAGCGATGAGCACAGATACGCAGTATTTT	TRBD2	TRBV7-3	few	TRBJ2-3
CSAEPGQATPYEQYF	TGCAGTGCTGAACCGGGACAGGCAACCCCCTACGAGCAGTACTTC	TRBD1	TRBV20-1	-	TRBJ2-7
CASSLWGYNEQFF	TGTGCCAGCAGCTTGTGGGGATACAATGAGCAGTTCTTC	-	TRBV5-6	-	TRBJ2-1
CASSVRLAPSIRSGANVLTF	TGCGCCAGCAGCGTGAGACTAGCCCCTAGTATCCGGTCTGGGGCCAACGTCCTGACTTTC	TRBD2	TRBV5-1	-	TRBJ2-6
CASSRPIQNTEAFF	TGTGCCAGCAGTCGTCCGATCCAGAACACTGAAGCTTTCTTT	-	TRBV12-3/TRBV12-4	-	TRBJ1-1
CASSPFPQPTGGGPYEQYF	TGTGCCAGCAGCCCCTTCCCCCAACCAACAGGGGGAGGGCCCTACGAGCAGTACTTC	-	TRBV11-2	-	TRBJ2-7
CASSLGQGRNIQYF	TGTGCCAGCAGTTTAGGCCAGGGGCGAAACATTCAGTACTTC	-	TRBV12-3/TRBV12-4	many	TRBJ2-4
CSVAGTGYGYTF	TGCAGCGTCGCTGGGACAGGGTATGGCTACACCTTC	TRBD1	TRBV29-1	few	TRBJ1-2
CASSLTSTGPYEQYF	TGTGCCAGCAGCTTAACCTCGACAGGACCCTACGAGCAGTACTTC	-	TRBV7-9	few	TRBJ2-7
CSVALSNGLDTQYF	TGCAGCGTTGCGTTGTCCAACGGGCTAGATACGCAGTATTTT	-	TRBV29-1	-	TRBJ2-3
CSARGPSQETQYF	TGCAGTGCTAGAGGTCCGAGCCAAGAGACCCAGTACTTC	-	TRBV20-1	-	TRBJ2-5
CASSFGAWAGTNIQYF	TGTGCCAGCAGCTTTGGGGCCTGGGCAGGGACGAACATTCAGTACTTC	-	TRBV5-5	-	TRBJ2-4
CASSLTSGTSYEQYF	TGCGCCAGCAGCTTAACTAGCGGGACCTCCTACGAGCAGTACTTC	TRBD2	TRBV5-1	-	TRBJ2-7
CAIGRNTEAFF	TGTGCCATCGGACGGAACACTGAAGCTTTCTTT	-	TRBV10-3	many	TRBJ1-1
CASSQASVDGSGAHPYEQYF	TGTGCCAGCAGCCAAGCATCCGTCGATGGGAGCGGGGCCCATCCCTACGAGCAGTACTTC	TRBD2	TRBV3-1	-	TRBJ2-7
CASSPSLRGRFHEQYF	TGTGCCAGCAGCCCCTCTCTTAGGGGGCGATTCCACGAGCAGTACTTC	TRBD1	TRBV11-2	-	TRBJ2-7
CASSVDRVGKNIQYF	TGTGCCAGCTCCGTAGACAGGGTCGGCAAAAACATTCAGTACTTC	TRBD1	TRBV18	-	TRBJ2-4
CASSGQGARKDEKLFF	TGTGCCAGCAGCGGACAGGGGGCGCGAAAGGACGAAAAACTGTTTTTT	TRBD1	TRBV7-9	-	TRBJ1-4
CASSFPANTDTQYF	TGTGCCAGCAGCTTCCCGGCTAACACAGATACGCAGTATTTT	-	TRBV7-9	few	TRBJ2-3
CSAPTPLAPIYEQYF	TGCAGTGCTCCGACCCCACTAGCGCCGATTTACGAGCAGTACTTC	TRBD2	TRBV20-1	-	TRBJ2-7
CASSLRGYRDQETQYF	TGTGCCAGCAGTTTAAGGGGGTACCGCGACCAAGAGACCCAGTACTTC	-	TRBV27	-	TRBJ2-5
CASSSPAGVSNTQYF	TGTGCCAGCAGCTCCCCAGCGGGAGTATCAAATACGCAGTATTTT	TRBD2	TRBV13	-	TRBJ2-3
CSATVARRLNSPLHF	TGCAGTGCTACCGTTGCCAGGCGCCTCAATTCACCCCTCCACTTT	-	TRBV20-1	-	TRBJ1-6
CASSPELGLNYGYTF	TGTGCCAGCTCACCCGAGTTGGGGTTAAACTATGGCTACACCTTC	-	TRBV18	-	TRBJ1-2
CASSDIAGGPRVHEQFF	TGCGCCAGCAGCGATATAGCGGGAGGGCCTAGGGTTCATGAGCAGTTCTTC	TRBD2	TRBV5-1	few	TRBJ2-1
CSAFTGRKVPYEQYF	TGCAGTGCTTTCACGGGAAGGAAGGTTCCCTACGAGCAGTACTTC	-	TRBV20-1	-	TRBJ2-7
CASSRNGRENSEAFF	TGTGCCAGCAGCCGGAATGGACGGGAGAACTCTGAAGCTTTCTTT	-	TRBV5-5	few	TRBJ1-1
CASSVGYREQFF	TGTGCCAGCAGCGTAGGCTACCGTGAGCAGTTCTTC	-	TRBV9	-	TRBJ2-1
CASSLLTSGIRGSSHEQFF	TGTGCCAGCAGCTTATTAACTAGCGGGATAAGGGGGTCGTCCCATGAGCAGTTCTTC	TRBD2	TRBV11-1	few	TRBJ2-1
CSATDNEQFF	TGCAGTGCTACAGACAATGAGCAGTTCTTC	-	TRBV20-1	-	TRBJ2-1
CASSLDGTSVTDTQYF	TGTGCCAGCAGCTTGGATGGGACTAGCGTCACAGATACGCAGTATTTT	TRBD2	TRBV5-6	few	TRBJ2-3
CASSIRGNEQFF	TGTGCCAGCAGCATTCGGGGGAATGAGCAGTTCTTC	-	TRBV9	-	TRBJ2-1
CASSWRPSVSRETQYF	TGTGCCAGCAGCTGGAGGCCTAGCGTGAGTCGAGAGACCCAGTACTTC	-	TRBV5-5	-	TRBJ2-5
CASSLARSETQYF	TGTGCCAGCAGTTTAGCCAGGTCGGAGACCCAGTACTTC	-	TRBV12-3/TRBV12-4	-	TRBJ2-5
CATSRDLLAGANDEQFF	TGTGCCACCAGCAGAGATCTCCTAGCGGGAGCTAACGATGAGCAGTTCTTC	TRBD2	TRBV15	few	TRBJ2-1
CASSALTGGNQPQHF	TGCGCCAGCAGCGCCTTGACAGGTGGGAATCAGCCCCAGCATTTT	-	TRBV4-1	few	TRBJ1-5
CASSMTGMETQYF	TGTGCCAGCAGCATGACAGGGATGGAGACCCAGTACTTC	TRBD1	TRBV5-5	-	TRBJ2-5
CASSPGATVATGELFF	TGCGCCAGCAGCCCCGGGGCTACCGTTGCCACCGGGGAGCTGTTTTTT	-	TRBV5-1	-	TRBJ2-2
CASSRNRVEGYTF	TGTGCCAGCAGCAGGAACAGGGTGGAGGGCTACACCTTC	-	TRBV14	-	TRBJ1-2
CASSRLAGRIYNEQFF	TGTGCCAGCAGCCGCTTAGCGGGAAGGATCTACAATGAGCAGTTCTTC	TRBD2	TRBV5-6	-	TRBJ2-1
CASSLDTAAYNEQFF	TGCGCCAGCAGCTTGGACACGGCCGCCTACAATGAGCAGTTCTTC	-	TRBV5-1	-	TRBJ2-1
CASSQELAGGLGKTQYF	TGTGCCAGCAGCCAAGAGTTAGCGGGAGGTTTGGGAAAGACCCAGTACTTC	TRBD2	TRBV3-1	-	TRBJ2-5
CASSVAGVVYNEQFF	TGTGCCAGCAGCGTAGCGGGAGTGGTCTACAATGAGCAGTTCTTC	-	TRBV9	few	TRBJ2-1
CASRYLAGPGNEQFF	TGTGCCAGCAGATATTTAGCGGGGCCGGGCAATGAGCAGTTCTTC	TRBD2	TRBV12-3/TRBV12-4	few	TRBJ2-1